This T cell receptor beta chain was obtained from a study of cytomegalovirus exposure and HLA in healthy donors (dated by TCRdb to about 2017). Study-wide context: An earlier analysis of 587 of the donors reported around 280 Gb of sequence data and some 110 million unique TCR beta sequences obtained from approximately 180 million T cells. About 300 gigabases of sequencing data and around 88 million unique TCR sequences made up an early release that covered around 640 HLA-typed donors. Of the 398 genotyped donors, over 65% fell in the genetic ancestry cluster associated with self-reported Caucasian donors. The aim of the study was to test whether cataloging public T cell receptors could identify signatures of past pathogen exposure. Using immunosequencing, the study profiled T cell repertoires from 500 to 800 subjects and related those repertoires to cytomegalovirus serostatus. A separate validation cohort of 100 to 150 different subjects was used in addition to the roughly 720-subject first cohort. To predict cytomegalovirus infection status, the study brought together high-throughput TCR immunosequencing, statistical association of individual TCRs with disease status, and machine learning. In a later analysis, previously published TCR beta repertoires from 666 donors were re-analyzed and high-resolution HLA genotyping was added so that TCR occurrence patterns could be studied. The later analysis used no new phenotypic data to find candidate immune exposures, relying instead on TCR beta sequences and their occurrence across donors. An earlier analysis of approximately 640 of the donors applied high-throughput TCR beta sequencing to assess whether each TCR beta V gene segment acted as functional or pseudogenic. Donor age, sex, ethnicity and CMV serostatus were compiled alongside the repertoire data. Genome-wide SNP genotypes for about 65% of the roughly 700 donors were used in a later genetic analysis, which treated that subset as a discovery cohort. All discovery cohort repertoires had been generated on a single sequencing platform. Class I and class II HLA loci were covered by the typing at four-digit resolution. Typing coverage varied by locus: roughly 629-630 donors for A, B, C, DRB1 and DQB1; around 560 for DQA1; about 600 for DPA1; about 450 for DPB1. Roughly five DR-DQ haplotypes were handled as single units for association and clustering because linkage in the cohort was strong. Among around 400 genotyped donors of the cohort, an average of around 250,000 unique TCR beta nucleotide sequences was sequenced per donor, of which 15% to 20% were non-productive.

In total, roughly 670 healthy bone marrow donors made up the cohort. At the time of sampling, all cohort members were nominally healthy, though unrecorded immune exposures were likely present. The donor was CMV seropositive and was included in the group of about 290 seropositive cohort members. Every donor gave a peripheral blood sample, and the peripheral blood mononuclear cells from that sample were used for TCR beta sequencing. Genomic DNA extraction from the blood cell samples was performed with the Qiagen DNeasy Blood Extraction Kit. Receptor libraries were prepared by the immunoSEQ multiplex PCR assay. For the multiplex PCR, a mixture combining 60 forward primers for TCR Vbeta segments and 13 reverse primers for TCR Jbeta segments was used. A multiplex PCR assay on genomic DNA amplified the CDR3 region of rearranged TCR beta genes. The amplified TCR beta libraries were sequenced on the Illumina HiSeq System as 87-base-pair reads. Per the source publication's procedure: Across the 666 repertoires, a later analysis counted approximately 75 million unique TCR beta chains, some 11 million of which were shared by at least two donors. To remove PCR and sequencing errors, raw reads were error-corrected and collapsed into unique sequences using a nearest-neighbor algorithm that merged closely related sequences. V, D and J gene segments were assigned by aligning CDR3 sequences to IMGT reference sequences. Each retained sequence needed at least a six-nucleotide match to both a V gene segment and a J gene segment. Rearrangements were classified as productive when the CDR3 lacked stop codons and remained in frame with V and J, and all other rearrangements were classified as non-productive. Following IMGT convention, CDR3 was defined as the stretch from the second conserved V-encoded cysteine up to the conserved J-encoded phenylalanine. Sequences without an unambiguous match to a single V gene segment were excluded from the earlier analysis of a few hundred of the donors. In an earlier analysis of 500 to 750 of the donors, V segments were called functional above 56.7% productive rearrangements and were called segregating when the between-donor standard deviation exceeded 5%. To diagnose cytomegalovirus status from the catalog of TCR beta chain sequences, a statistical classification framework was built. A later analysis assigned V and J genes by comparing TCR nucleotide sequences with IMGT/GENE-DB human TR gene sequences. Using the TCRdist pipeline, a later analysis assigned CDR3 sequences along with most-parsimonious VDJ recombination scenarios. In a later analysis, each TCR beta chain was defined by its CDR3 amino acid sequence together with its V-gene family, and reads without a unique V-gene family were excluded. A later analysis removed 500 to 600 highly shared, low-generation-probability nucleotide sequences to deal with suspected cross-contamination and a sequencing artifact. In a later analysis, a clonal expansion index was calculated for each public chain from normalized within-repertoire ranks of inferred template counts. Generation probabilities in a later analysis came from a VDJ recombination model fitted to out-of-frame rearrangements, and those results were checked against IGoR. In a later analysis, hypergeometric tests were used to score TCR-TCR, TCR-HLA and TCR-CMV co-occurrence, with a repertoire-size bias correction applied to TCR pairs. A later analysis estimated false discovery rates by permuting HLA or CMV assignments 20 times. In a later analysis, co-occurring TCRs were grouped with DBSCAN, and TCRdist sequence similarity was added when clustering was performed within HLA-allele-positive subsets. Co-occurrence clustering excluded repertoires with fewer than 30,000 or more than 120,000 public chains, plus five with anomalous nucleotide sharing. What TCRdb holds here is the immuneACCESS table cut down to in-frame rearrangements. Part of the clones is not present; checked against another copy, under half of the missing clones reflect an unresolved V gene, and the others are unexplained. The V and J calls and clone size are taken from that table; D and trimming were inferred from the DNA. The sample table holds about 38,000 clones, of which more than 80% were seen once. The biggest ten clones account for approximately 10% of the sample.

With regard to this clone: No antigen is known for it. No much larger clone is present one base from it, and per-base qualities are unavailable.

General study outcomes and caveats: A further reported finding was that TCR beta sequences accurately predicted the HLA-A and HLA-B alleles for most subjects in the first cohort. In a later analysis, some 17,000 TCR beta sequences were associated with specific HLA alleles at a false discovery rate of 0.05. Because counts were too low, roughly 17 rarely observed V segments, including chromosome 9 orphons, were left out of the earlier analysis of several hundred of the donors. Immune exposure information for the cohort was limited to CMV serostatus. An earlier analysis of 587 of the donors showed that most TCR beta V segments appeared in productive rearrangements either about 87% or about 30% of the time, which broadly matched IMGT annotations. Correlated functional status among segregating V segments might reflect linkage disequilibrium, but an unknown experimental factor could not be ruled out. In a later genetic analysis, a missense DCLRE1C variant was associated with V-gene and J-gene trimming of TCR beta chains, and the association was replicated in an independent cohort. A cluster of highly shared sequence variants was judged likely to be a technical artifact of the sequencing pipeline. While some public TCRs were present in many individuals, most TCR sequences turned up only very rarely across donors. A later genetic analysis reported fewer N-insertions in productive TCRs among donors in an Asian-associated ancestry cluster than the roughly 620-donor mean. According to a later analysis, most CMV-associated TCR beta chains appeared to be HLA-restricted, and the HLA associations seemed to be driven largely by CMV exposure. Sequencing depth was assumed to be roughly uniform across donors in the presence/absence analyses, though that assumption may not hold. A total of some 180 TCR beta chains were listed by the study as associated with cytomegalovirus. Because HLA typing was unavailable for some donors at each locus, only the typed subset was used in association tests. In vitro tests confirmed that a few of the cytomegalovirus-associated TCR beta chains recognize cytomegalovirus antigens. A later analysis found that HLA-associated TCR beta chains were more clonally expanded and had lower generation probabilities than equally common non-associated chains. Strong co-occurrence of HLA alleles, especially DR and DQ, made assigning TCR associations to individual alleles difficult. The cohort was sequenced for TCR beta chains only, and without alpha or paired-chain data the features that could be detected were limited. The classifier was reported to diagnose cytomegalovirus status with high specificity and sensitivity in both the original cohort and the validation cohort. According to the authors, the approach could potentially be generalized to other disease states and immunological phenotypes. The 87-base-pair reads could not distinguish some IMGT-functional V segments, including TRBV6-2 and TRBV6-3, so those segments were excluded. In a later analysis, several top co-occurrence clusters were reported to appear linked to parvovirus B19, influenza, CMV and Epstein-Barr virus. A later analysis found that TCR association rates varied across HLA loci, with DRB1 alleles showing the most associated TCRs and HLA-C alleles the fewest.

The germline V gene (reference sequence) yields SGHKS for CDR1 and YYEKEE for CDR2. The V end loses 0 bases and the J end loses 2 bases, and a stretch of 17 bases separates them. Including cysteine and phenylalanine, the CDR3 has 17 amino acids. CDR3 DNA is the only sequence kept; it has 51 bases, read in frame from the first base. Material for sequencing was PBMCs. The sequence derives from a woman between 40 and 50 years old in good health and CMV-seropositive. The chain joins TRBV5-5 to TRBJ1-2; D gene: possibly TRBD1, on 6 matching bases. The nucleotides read TGTGCCAGCAGCTTGGCTCCGACAGGTGCAAACAACTATGGCTACACCTTC. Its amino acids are CASSLAPTGANNYGYTF.